Each of the 10 T cell receptor beta chains below was sequenced from the same sample in a study of blood T cell repertoires in COVID-19. Sequencing used immunoSEQ multiplex PCR; TCRdb keeps in-frame clones, though not all of them. The table lists around 56,000 clones, about nine tenths of them singletons, with approximately 8% in the top ten. Sequencing input: peripheral blood. The receptors derive from an older woman with active or convalescent COVID-19.

The rearrangement links TRBV12-3 or TRBV12-4 to TRBJ1-1; maybe TRBD1 (5 bases). This CDR3 is 13 amino acids long. V dropped 7 bases and J dropped 1 base, with 10 bases sitting between them. CDR3 DNA sequence: TGTGCCAGCACCCCGGACAAGAACACTGAAGCTTTCTTT. This encodes CASTPDKNTEAFF.

The V and J genes are TRBV2 and TRBJ2-1; 8 nucleotides agree with TRBD2. CDR1 is SNHLY, CDR2 FYNNEI, per germline. This CDR3 is built from 15 residues. The V segment lost 4 bases and the J segment 3 bases; nucleotides outside the gene matches: 5. CDR3 sequence reads: CASSVSTSGYNEQFF. The DNA of the CDR3 is TGTGCCAGCAGTGTTTCTACTAGCGGCTACAATGAGCAGTTCTTC.

This clone showed up just once. V is TRBV21-1 and J is TRBJ2-7; the tabulated D call, TRBD2, remains unverified against the DNA. TRBV21-1 is a known pseudogene. The CDR3 length is 17 residues. CDR3 sequence reads: CASSRGGLAGGVSEQYF. DNA of the CDR3: TGTGCCAGCAGCAGAGGGGGACTAGCGGGAGGAGTTAGCGAGCAGTACTTC.

The gene calls are TRBV30 and TRBJ1-1; 8 bases fit TRBD1. The junction had 8 bases not matched to a gene; V was cut back by 4 bases and J by 4 bases. This CDR3 has 14 amino acids. Germline V gives CDR1 GTSNPN, CDR2 SVGIG (reference sequence). The CDR3 sequence: CAWITRGLSTEAFF. In DNA, the CDR3 is TGTGCCTGGATTACCAGGGGGCTCAGCACTGAAGCTTTCTTT.

V and J are TRBV30 and TRBJ2-1; a weak D match, TRBD2 (7 bases). V lost 0 bases and J lost 7, with 19 bases in between. The CDR3 totals 16 residues. Germline V gives CDR1 GTSNPN, CDR2 SVGIG (reference sequence). CDR3 region: CAWSVGSGGVWNEQFF. The CDR3 DNA is TGTGCCTGGAGTGTTGGTTCGGGGGGCGTTTGGAATGAGCAGTTCTTC.

This clone has just a few counts. The V and J genes are TRBV6-6 and TRBJ1-2; D perhaps matches TRBD1 (5 bases). The CDR3 consists of 15 residues. Trimming removed 5 bases at V and 2 bases at J, with 15 bases between. Germline CDR1 MNHNY, CDR2 SVGAGI (reference sequence). The CDR3 DNA reads TGTGCCAGCAGTGGGGCGGCGCGACCCAACTATGGCTACACCTTC. The encoded protein is CASSGAARPNYGYTF.

The chain combines TRBV25-1 with TRBJ2-3; 8 bases are shared with TRBD2. This CDR3 is 15 amino acids long. V trimming: 2 bases; J trimming: 1 base; junction bases outside the gene matches: 2. Germline-derived CDR1 and CDR2 are MGHDK and SYGVNS. The chain's CDR3 is CASSERREGTDTQYF. The CDR3 DNA is TGTGCCAGCAGTGAACGGCGGGAGGGCACAGATACGCAGTATTTT.

J is TRBJ2-7 and V is TRBV27, with 10 nucleotides matching TRBD1. This CDR3 is 16 amino acids long. The ends lost 3 bases at V and 3 bases at J; junction bases unmatched: 8. The germline CDR1 and CDR2 sequences are MNHEY and SMNVEV (reference sequence). In DNA, the CDR3 is TGTGCCAGCAGTTTGGCGACAGGGGGCCTCTACTACGAGCAGTACTTC. It is translated as CASSLATGGLYYEQYF.

The V and J genes are TRBV3-1 (or the pseudogene TRBV3-2) and TRBJ1-5; the D gene is possibly TRBD1 (5 bases). This CDR3 has 12 amino acids. The germline V gene encodes CDR1 LGHDT and CDR2 YNNKEL (reference sequence). The ends were cut back, 4 bases at V and 6 bases at J, with 7 bases in the middle. This CDR3 is CASSRGGQPQHF. CDR3 DNA sequence: TGTGCCAGCAGCCGCGGGGGTCAGCCCCAGCATTTT.

The chain recombines TRBV4-2 with TRBJ1-3; D is perhaps TRBD1 (5 bases). This CDR3 contains 15 residues. Deletions cut 4 bases from V and 4 bases from J, with 14 bases between. Germline lookup yields CDR1 LGHNA and CDR2 YNFKEQ. CDR3 region: CASSPDRQPGNTIYF. The CDR3 DNA is TGTGCCAGCAGCCCTGACCGACAGCCGGGAAACACCATATATTTT.